The 27 T cell receptor beta chains below all came from one sample that was sequenced in a study of cytomegalovirus exposure and HLA in healthy donors. 13 Jbeta primers and 60 Vbeta primers were used for the PCR. Produced via immunoSEQ multiplex PCR; TCRdb's table is partial and in-frame only. The sample contains 200,000 to 250,000 clones, roughly four fifths of which appear only once. Sequencing was carried out using PBMCs. The source of these receptors is a girl aged 5 to 17 in good health and CMV-seronegative.

The chain links TRBV28 to TRBJ1-2, with 7 nucleotides matching TRBD1. The J segment lost 8 bases and the V segment lost 3 bases, leaving 3 bases of the junction unmatched. In germline, CDR1 is MDHEN, CDR2 SYDVKM. CDR3 length: 12 residues. CDR3 region: CASSFRQGGYTF. The CDR3 nucleotides read TGTGCCAGCAGTTTTAGACAGGGCGGCTACACCTTC.

This rearrangement joins TRBV5-1 to TRBJ1-2; D gene ambiguous. Germline V CDR1 and CDR2: SGHRS, YFSETQ. V was trimmed by 3 bases and J by 8 bases, leaving 17 bases between them. The CDR3 covers 14 residues. The CDR3 loop reads CASSSGEGAGGYTF. CDR3 bases: TGCGCCAGCAGCTCGGGAGAGGGAGCGGGGGGCTACACCTTC.

V and J are TRBV13 and TRBJ2-2; no clear D gene. This CDR3 has 14 residues. CDR1 PRHDT and CDR2 FYEKMQ come from the germline V gene (reference sequence). Trimming shortened V by 3 bases and J by 6 bases, and 11 bases separated the two germline ends. The CDR3 loop is CASSLEMGPGELFF. The CDR3 coding sequence is TGTGCCAGCAGCTTGGAAATGGGCCCCGGGGAGCTGTTTTTT.

This chain uses TRBV27 with TRBJ2-5, with D unclear. V lost 3 bases and J 8 bases, leaving 7 bases between the germline ends. CDR1 is MNHEY, CDR2 SMNVEV, per germline (reference sequence). The CDR3 loop spans 11 amino acids. CDR3 DNA: TGTGCCAGCAGTTTGTCCCATACCCAGTACTTC. Amino acids: CASSLSHTQYF.

The chain has TRBV7-2 and TRBJ1-2, with 9 bases matching TRBD1. Looked up from germline, CDR1 is SGHTA and CDR2 is FQGNSA. The CDR3 has 15 amino acids. With V trimmed by 0 bases and J by 8 bases, 7 bases remained unmatched. The CDR3 region is CASSLAVTGGKGYTF. The CDR3 DNA reads TGTGCCAGCAGCTTAGCGGTAACAGGGGGCAAAGGCTACACCTTC. Combining the CDR3 with reference TRBV7-2 and TRBJ1-2 gives the whole variable domain GAGVSQSPSNKVTEKGKDVELRCDPISGHTALYWYRQSLGQGLEFLIYFQGNSAPDKSGLPSDRFSAERTGGSVSTLTIQRTQQEDSAVYLCASSLAVTGGKGYTFGSGTRLTVV.

The chain recombines TRBV28 with TRBJ1-6; 10 nucleotides agree with TRBD1. CDR1 and CDR2 from the germline V gene are MDHEN and SYDVKM. J lost 0 bases, V lost 6 bases, and 5 bases had no gene match. The length of the CDR3 is 17 residues. The CDR3 nucleotides are TGTGCCAGCAGGGGGGACAGGGGTAGCTCCTATAATTCACCCCTCCACTTT. It encodes CASRGDRGSSYNSPLHF.

The chain employs TRBV7-2 and TRBJ2-7, with TRBD1 matching over 9 bases. This CDR3 region has 15 residues. Per the germline V gene, CDR1 is SGHTA and CDR2 is FQGNSA. The trim removed 4 bases at V and 6 bases at J, leaving 10 bases unmatched. This chain's CDR3 is CASSSRDREVGEQYF. The CDR3, as DNA: TGTGCCAGCAGCTCCCGGGACAGGGAGGTTGGCGAGCAGTACTTC.

The V call is TRBV2, the J call TRBJ2-3; TRBD2 aligns across 11 bases. The CDR3 sequence is 17 residues long. With V trimmed by 8 bases and J by 2 bases, 12 bases remained unmatched. Germline V CDR1 and CDR2: SNHLY, FYNNEI. The CDR3 DNA reads as TGTGCCAGCGAGGAAAGACTAGCGGGGACATACACAGATACGCAGTATTTT. Translated, it gives CASEERLAGTYTDTQYF.

V is TRBV12-1 and J is TRBJ1-5; the table's D call, TRBD1, was not checked against the DNA. TRBV12-1 is an annotated pseudogene. The CDR3 spans 16 residues. The CDR3 is CASSYRDRGSNQPQHF. In DNA, the CDR3 is TGTGCCAGCAGCTACCGGGACAGGGGTAGCAATCAGCCCCAGCATTTT.

The chain recombines TRBV28 with TRBJ1-5, with a tentative D call TRBD1 (6 bases). Germline CDR1 MDHEN, CDR2 SYDVKM. The CDR3 consists of 14 residues. V lost 4 bases and J lost 7, with 14 bases in between. DNA of the CDR3: TGTGCCAGCAGTTCCCCAGGGGAGGGCCAGCCCCAGCATTTT. Translated, it gives CASSSPGEGQPQHF.

V usage is TRBV7-9 and J usage is TRBJ2-5, with 12 bases aligning to TRBD2. Germline V gene sequence: CDR1 SEHNR, CDR2 FQNEAQ (reference sequence). The CDR3 is 15 amino acids. Trimming took 3 bases from V and 5 from J; bases not matched to a gene: 4. The CDR3 bases are TGTGCCAGCAGCTTTACACTAGCGGGGGGCGAGACCCAGTACTTC. It codes for CASSFTLAGGETQYF.

This clone came up once. The chain carries TRBV2 and TRBJ2-7; 9 nucleotides agree with TRBD1. CDR1 SNHLY and CDR2 FYNNEI come from the germline V gene. CDR3 length: 14 amino acids. J lost 1 base, V lost 6 bases, and 4 bases had no gene match. DNA of the CDR3: TGTGCCAGCAGCCTGGACAGGGGTTCCTACGAGCAGTACTTC. This translates into CASSLDRGSYEQYF.

The rearrangement joins TRBV21-1 to TRBJ1-5; the table assigns TRBD1, which was not confirmed against the DNA. TRBV21-1 is termed a pseudogene. The CDR3 is 13 amino acids. CDR3 nucleotides: TGTGCCAGCAGCAAAATAACCTACAGTCCCCAGCATTTT. Its translation: CASSKITYSPQHF.

This chain joins TRBV11-2 and TRBJ1-1; TRBD1 matches 7 bases. Germline CDR1 SGHAT, CDR2 FQNNGV. The V segment lost 4 bases and the J segment 12 bases; nucleotides outside the gene matches: 5. The CDR3 length is 11 residues. This CDR3 reads CASSSGTATFF. The CDR3 nucleotides read TGTGCCAGCAGCTCCGGGACAGCAACTTTCTTT.

The DNA of the CDR3 is TGCGCCAGCAGCTTGTTCGGAGATGAAGAGGAGACCCAGTACTTC. Amino acids: CASSLFGDEEETQYF. J is TRBJ2-5 and V is TRBV5-1; unclear D gene. The CDR3 covers 15 residues. Per the germline V gene, CDR1 is SGHRS and CDR2 is YFSETQ. The V and J ends lost 1 base and 5 bases respectively, with 15 bases between them.

The chain carries TRBV6-5 and TRBJ2-5, with D perhaps TRBD2 (7 bases). Germline V gene data show CDR1 as MNHEY and CDR2 as SVGAGI. The ends were cut back, 1 base at V and 0 bases at J, with 12 bases in the middle. This CDR3 comprises 16 residues. The DNA of the CDR3 is TGTGCCAGCAGTTACTTATCCGGGGGGCACCAAGAGACCCAGTACTTC. Encoded protein: CASSYLSGGHQETQYF.

A single count supports this clone. The chain is built from TRBV5-4 and TRBJ2-3; 12 bases agree with TRBD2. V dropped 4 bases and J dropped 4; count of bases not matched to a gene: 4. CDR1 is SGHNT and CDR2 is YYREEE in the germline V gene (reference sequence). The CDR3 spans 15 residues. The DNA of the CDR3 is TGTGCCAGCAGCACTAGACTAGCGGGGGCAGATACGCAGTATTTT. Translated, it gives CASSTRLAGADTQYF.

The chain combines TRBV6-1 with TRBJ2-7; 7 positions agree with TRBD1. CDR1 and CDR2 from the germline V gene are MNHNS and SASEGT. J gave up 4 bases and V 6 bases, and 9 bases lay outside the gene matches. CDR3 length: 14 residues. The CDR3 protein is CASSRGDREYEQYF. CDR3 coding DNA: TGTGCCAGCAGCCGAGGAGACAGGGAATACGAGCAGTACTTC.

This rearrangement joins TRBV7-3 to TRBJ2-3, with D tentatively TRBD1 (5 bases). Germline V gene lookup returns CDR1 SGHTA and CDR2 FQGTGA. V was shortened by 1 base and J by 4 bases, with 9 bases between the two germline ends. The CDR3 runs to 14 residues. CDR3 DNA sequence: TGTGCCAGCAGCTTAAGACAGTTTGCAGATACGCAGTATTTT. Protein product: CASSLRQFADTQYF.

The rearrangement links TRBV5-4 to TRBJ1-3; a possible D gene is TRBD1 (5 bases). The germline V gene has CDR1 SGHNT and CDR2 YYREEE (reference sequence). CDR3 length equals 17 residues. Between the trimmed V and J ends, which lost 1 base and 3 bases, there was a span of 17 bases. CDR3 sequence: CASSLSQGVVDGNTIYF. CDR3 coding DNA: TGTGCCAGCAGCTTGTCCCAAGGGGTTGTTGATGGAAACACCATATATTTT.

This clone was seen only once. Here the CDR3 reads CAWRGTGTGNTIYF. Written as DNA, the CDR3 is TGTGCCTGGAGAGGCACAGGGACTGGAAACACCATATATTTT. The rearrangement uses TRBV30 and TRBJ1-3; D may be TRBD1 (6 bases). In germline, CDR1 is GTSNPN, CDR2 SVGIG (reference sequence). V was pared by 3 bases and J by 2 bases, with 11 bases between. CDR3 length: 14 amino acids.

The V call is TRBV6-1, the J call TRBJ2-1; D call uncertain. Germline V gene sequence: CDR1 MNHNS, CDR2 SASEGT. The ends were cut back, 6 bases at V and 12 bases at J, with 21 bases in the middle. This CDR3 spans 14 amino acids. CDR3 sequence (DNA): TGTGCCAGCAGGGATCTGTCGACCGAATCGGGGCAGTTCTTC. This gives the protein CASRDLSTESGQFF.

This sequence joins TRBV7-2 and TRBJ2-5; possibly TRBD2 for D (5 bases). The CDR3 is made up of 14 amino acids. Between the trimmed V and J ends, which lost 1 base and 5 bases, there was a span of 11 bases. CDR1 SGHTA and CDR2 FQGNSA come from the germline V gene. The CDR3 DNA is TGTGCCAGCAGCTTAGGCGGCCGGAGGGAGACCCAGTACTTC. This encodes CASSLGGRRETQYF. Filled out from reference TRBV7-2 and TRBJ2-5, the complete variable domain reads GAGVSQSPSNKVTEKGKDVELRCDPISGHTALYWYRQSLGQGLEFLIYFQGNSAPDKSGLPSDRFSAERTGGSVSTLTIQRTQQEDSAVYLCASSLGGRRETQYFGPGTRLLVL.

The rearrangement joins TRBV4-1 to TRBJ1-1; no clear D gene. CDR3 length: 15 residues. Germline lookup yields CDR1 MGHRA and CDR2 YSYEKL. V was clipped by 1 base and J by 3 bases, with 12 bases between them. The CDR3 bases are TGCGCCAGCAGCCAAGTTTTGTGGGGAGACACTGAAGCTTTCTTT. Protein: CASSQVLWGDTEAFF.

The J gene is TRBJ2-1, the V gene TRBV7-2; D is perhaps TRBD2 (6 bases). The V gene lost 6 bases and the J gene lost 5 bases, with 17 bases spanning the gap. This CDR3 has 15 residues. Germline CDR1 and CDR2: SGHTA and FQGNSA. The CDR3 bases are TGTGCCAGCAGTCGAACACGGGAGTGGAACAATGAGCAGTTCTTC. It is translated as CASSRTREWNNEQFF.

This chain joins TRBV10-2 and TRBJ1-5; TRBD1 might be the D (5 bases). Germline V gene data show CDR1 as WSHSY and CDR2 as SAAADI. V lost 6 bases and J 8 bases, leaving 11 bases between the germline ends. The CDR3 totals 12 residues. CDR3 loop: CASSRVSEPQHF. The CDR3 DNA reads as TGCGCCAGCAGCAGGGTGTCGGAGCCCCAGCATTTT.

This clone showed up just once. The V gene is TRBV9, the J gene TRBJ1-2, with 9 bases lining up with TRBD1. Looked up from germline, CDR1 is SGDLS and CDR2 is YYNGEE. V was clipped by 1 base and J by 8 bases; unmatched bases: 9. The CDR3 contains 15 residues. CDR3 residues: CASSVSSQGASGYTF. As DNA, the CDR3 is TGTGCCAGCAGCGTATCTTCACAGGGGGCGAGCGGCTACACCTTC.